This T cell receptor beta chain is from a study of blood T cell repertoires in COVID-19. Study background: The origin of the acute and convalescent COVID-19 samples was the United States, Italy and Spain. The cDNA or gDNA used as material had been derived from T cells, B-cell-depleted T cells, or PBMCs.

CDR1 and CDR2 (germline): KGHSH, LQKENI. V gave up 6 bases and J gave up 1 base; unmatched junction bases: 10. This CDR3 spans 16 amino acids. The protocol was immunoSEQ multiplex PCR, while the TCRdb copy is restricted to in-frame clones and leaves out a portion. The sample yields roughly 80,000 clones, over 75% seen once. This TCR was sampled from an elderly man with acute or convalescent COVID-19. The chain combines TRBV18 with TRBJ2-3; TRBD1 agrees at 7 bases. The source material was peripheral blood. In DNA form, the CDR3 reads TGTGCCAGCTCGCTACGACAGGGTTCAGGCACAGATACGCAGTATTTT. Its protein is CASSLRQGSGTDTQYF.